This TCR beta chain was sequenced during a study of blood T cell repertoires in COVID-19. The method was immunoSEQ multiplex PCR; TCRdb's version includes in-frame clones alone and lacks a portion of them. This table has 150,000 or so clones, around 89% appearing once. The sample comprised peripheral blood. The TCR comes from a man in his fifties or sixties with COVID-19, enrolled during active disease.

The CDR3 DNA reads TGTGCCAGCAGTGCCGTCCCGGGACAGGAACCGAACACTGAAGCTTTCTTT. This translates into CASSAVPGQEPNTEAFF. The V gene is TRBV25-1, the J gene TRBJ1-1; 8 bases line up with TRBD1. J was trimmed by 1 base and V by 4 bases; bases with no gene match: 11. This CDR3 has 17 amino acids. Per germline, CDR1 MGHDK and CDR2 SYGVNS.